This is a list of T cell receptor beta chains from one sample in a study of HIV-infected patients and healthy controls. TCRdb reprocessed the 5' RACE reads with MiXCR, giving one entry per CDR3 protein. This sample carries about 13,000 distinct CDR3 sequences, 11% of them seen once, and the ten largest clones take 6% to 7%. Sample: blood. Receptor source: an adult in good health. The CDR3 runs from the conserved cysteine through the conserved F or W. A D gene is named only where the DNA matches it firmly. Part of the rows lack a size; the others show once, few, many or a class for expanded clones.

j_call | v_call | clone_size | d_call | cdr3_nt | cdr3_aa
TRBJ2-5 | TRBV4-1 | few | . | TGCGCCAGCAGCAAACGACTGGGGGAAGAGACCCAGTACTTC | CASSKRLGEETQYF
TRBJ2-3 | TRBV29-1 | many | . | TGCAGCGTTGAAGGAGGGACAGATACGCAGTATTTT | CSVEGGTDTQYF
TRBJ2-1 | TRBV12-3/TRBV12-4 | . | TRBD2 | TGTGCCAGCAGTTTGTTGAGCGGGAGTATCAATGAGCAGTTCTTC | CASSLLSGSINEQFF
TRBJ1-1 | TRBV20-1 | few | . | TGCAGTGCTAGAGATAGGAACCCTGAAGCTTTCTTT | CSARDRNPEAFF
TRBJ1-1 | TRBV29-1 | . | . | TGCAGCGTTGAACAGAGCAGCTTGAACACTGAAGCTTTCTTT | CSVEQSSLNTEAFF
TRBJ2-7 | TRBV7-8 | few | TRBD2 | TGTGCCAGCAGTTCGACTAGCGGGAGGGGCTACGAGCAGTACTTC | CASSSTSGRGYEQYF
TRBJ2-1 | TRBV3-1 | . | . | TGTGCCAGCAGCCCCGGCTTGATCAATGAGCAGTTCTTC | CASSPGLINEQFF
TRBJ1-6 | TRBV28 | few | . | TGTGCCAGCAACCGGGACGGGAGCAATTCACCCCTCCACTTT | CASNRDGSNSPLHF
TRBJ1-1 | TRBV3-1 | few | TRBD1 | TGTGCCAGCAGCCGCAGGGGGGACACTGAAGCTTTCTTT | CASSRRGDTEAFF
TRBJ1-2 | TRBV20-1 | many | . | TGCAGTGCTAGGACCCCCCGGGACACCTATGGCTACACCTTC | CSARTPRDTYGYTF
TRBJ2-1 | TRBV7-9 | many | . | TGTGCCAGCAGTTTTACAGGGGAGCAGTTCTTC | CASSFTGEQFF
TRBJ2-2 | TRBV5-1 | many | . | TGCGCCAGCAGCTTGGAGGGGGCCGGGGAGCTGTTTTTT | CASSLEGAGELFF
TRBJ1-2 | TRBV27 | . | . | TGTGCCAGCAGTTTAGCCCCAGGGGTGGCCTATGGCTACACCTTC | CASSLAPGVAYGYTF
TRBJ1-2 | TRBV6-6 | medium-sized | TRBD1 | TGTGCCAGCAGTTTCAGACAGGGGGATGGCTACACCTTC | CASSFRQGDGYTF
TRBJ2-1 | TRBV28 | many | . | TGTGCCAGCCGTAGGACCGAGCAGTTCTTC | CASRRTEQFF
TRBJ1-5 | TRBV24-1 | few | . | TGTGCCACCAGCCCGGCCGGAGAGTACCAGCCCCAGCATTTT | CATSPAGEYQPQHF
TRBJ2-4 | TRBV12-3/TRBV12-4 | many | TRBD2 | TGTGCCAGCACCTTTAGCGGGAGAGGTTTAGCCAAAAACATTCAGTACTTC | CASTFSGRGLAKNIQYF
TRBJ2-2 | TRBV20-1 | many | TRBD2 | TGCAGTGCTAGCTCTAGCGGGAGGGCCGGGGAGCTGTTTTTT | CSASSSGRAGELFF
TRBJ2-2 | TRBV27 | medium-sized | . | TGTGCCAGCAGTTTAAGATTAGGTCTAACCCCCGGGGAGCTGTTTTTT | CASSLRLGLTPGELFF
TRBJ1-2 | TRBV20-1 | many | TRBD1 | TGCAGTGCTAGAGATGACGGTTATACAGGGGGAGAAGGCTACACCTTC | CSARDDGYTGGEGYTF
TRBJ1-5 | TRBV2 | medium-sized | TRBD1 | TGTGCCAGCAGTCGGGGACAGTCCAATCAGCCCCAGCATTTT | CASSRGQSNQPQHF
TRBJ2-7 | TRBV10-3 | . | TRBD2 | TGTGCCATCAGTGGGGAGGGGTCGGCCTACGAGCAGTACTTC | CAISGEGSAYEQYF
TRBJ2-5 | TRBV20-1 | few | . | TGCAGTGCTCAACGTCAGGGAGGAGAGACCCAGTACTTC | CSAQRQGGETQYF
TRBJ2-7 | TRBV28 | many | . | TGTGCCAGCAGTTCAGTCGGAACTAACGAGCAGTACTTC | CASSSVGTNEQYF
TRBJ2-2 | TRBV29-1 | . | TRBD1 | TGCAGCGTTGTGGGGACAGGGCAGAACACCGGGGAGCTGTTTTTT | CSVVGTGQNTGELFF
TRBJ2-7 | TRBV11-2 | medium-sized | . | TGTGCCAGCAGCCCTTTGAGGGGACGGGCCTACGAGCAGTACTTC | CASSPLRGRAYEQYF
TRBJ1-2 | TRBV28 | many | TRBD1 | TGTGCCAGCAGGAAATCCGGGACAGGGGACTATGGCTACACCTTC | CASRKSGTGDYGYTF
TRBJ2-1 | TRBV6-1 | many | TRBD2 | TGTGCCAGCAGTGCCGGACTAGAGGGGGAGCAGTTCTTC | CASSAGLEGEQFF
TRBJ2-2 | TRBV7-9 | medium-sized | . | TGTGCCAGCAGCGCTGACGGGTTGGGCTGGGCCGGGGAGCTGTTTTTT | CASSADGLGWAGELFF
TRBJ2-1 | TRBV15 | medium-sized | TRBD2 | TGTGCCACCAGCAATCATCGGGTAGCGGGAGGGCCTTCGGATGAGCAGTTCTTC | CATSNHRVAGGPSDEQFF
TRBJ1-5 | TRBV24-1 | many | . | TGTGCCACCAGTGATTCAGGGAGCAATCAGCCCCAGCATTTT | CATSDSGSNQPQHF
TRBJ2-5 | TRBV12-3/TRBV12-4 | few | . | TGTGCCAGCAGTCCTTCAGCGGAGTTGGGCAGGACCCAGTACTTC | CASSPSAELGRTQYF
TRBJ2-1 | TRBV18 | few | TRBD2 | TGTGCCAGCTCACCGGGGACTAGCGGCCACAATGAGCAGTTCTTC | CASSPGTSGHNEQFF
TRBJ2-6 | TRBV15 | . | . | TGTGCCACAACGGGGTACTCTGGGGCCAACGTCCTGACTTTC | CATTGYSGANVLTF
TRBJ2-7 | TRBV20-1 | . | TRBD2 | TGCAGTGCTAGAGAACTAGCGGTTACCTACGAGCAGTACTTC | CSARELAVTYEQYF
TRBJ1-1 | TRBV9 | medium-sized | TRBD1 | TGTGCCAGCAGCGTAGGGACCACAGGGGGCACTGAAGCTTTCTTT | CASSVGTTGGTEAFF
TRBJ2-5 | TRBV5-1 | medium-sized | . | TGCGCCAGCAGCTTGGCCCAAGAGACCCAGTACTTC | CASSLAQETQYF
TRBJ1-1 | TRBV20-1 | medium-sized | . | TGCAGTGCCCGCATAGTTGGGGGCAGGGGAGAGACTGAAGCTTTCTTT | CSARIVGGRGETEAFF
TRBJ2-5 | TRBV20-1 | many | . | TGCAGTGCTAGAGCGCCGCTTGATAGGGTAGAGACCCAGTACTTC | CSARAPLDRVETQYF
TRBJ2-3 | TRBV20-1 | . | TRBD2 | TGCAGTGCTAGAGATTCCTCGGCCAGCGGGAGGGGAGATACGCAGTATTTT | CSARDSSASGRGDTQYF
TRBJ2-5 | TRBV12-3/TRBV12-4 | few | . | TGTGCCAGCAGTTCCACGTGGAAAGAGACCCAGTACTTC | CASSSTWKETQYF
TRBJ2-2 | TRBV5-1 | few | . | TGCGCCAGCAGCTTGGATGGTAACACCGGGGAGCTGTTTTTT | CASSLDGNTGELFF
TRBJ1-5 | TRBV7-2 | medium-sized | . | TGTGCCAGCAGCTTAGCCGGCAGGGGCGGCGGTCAGCCCCAGCATTTT | CASSLAGRGGGQPQHF
TRBJ1-2 | TRBV28 | medium-sized | . | TGTGCCAGCATCAGGGGCAGTTTTGATTATGGCTACACCTTC | CASIRGSFDYGYTF
TRBJ1-1 | TRBV29-1 | medium-sized | . | TGCACCGGCCGGGATGCCACTGAAGCTTTCTTT | CTGRDATEAFF
TRBJ2-1 | TRBV3-1 | few | . | TGTGCCAGCAGCCAACCCAGGGGCTCCTACAATGAGCAGTTCTTC | CASSQPRGSYNEQFF
TRBJ2-1 | TRBV10-3 | medium-sized | TRBD2 | TGTGCCATCAGTGTCGGCGGGAGGGAGAATGAGCAGTTCTTC | CAISVGGRENEQFF
TRBJ2-1 | TRBV20-1 | medium-sized | TRBD2 | TGCAGTGCGTGGTATCTAGCGGGAGTAAGTAGGGATGAGCAGTTCTTC | CSAWYLAGVSRDEQFF
TRBJ1-5 | TRBV2 | medium-sized | . | TGTGCCACCAGGGGCAATAGCAATCAGCCCCAGCATTTT | CATRGNSNQPQHF
TRBJ1-6 | TRBV18 | many | TRBD1 | TGTGCCAGCTCAGGGGACAGTCATTCACCCCTCCACTTT | CASSGDSHSPLHF